These 16 T cell receptor beta chains were sequenced from one sample in a study of T cells after yellow fever vaccination. TCRdb independently ran MiXCR on the 5' RACE reads; one entry per CDR3 protein. The table includes about 400,000 distinct CDR3 sequences, around 6.5% detected once. This specimen was PBMCs, taken 5 days after the yellow fever booster vaccination. These receptors came from a man aged 30 to 39 who received the YFV17D yellow fever vaccine.

This clonotype has only a few counts. The chain couples TRBV27 to TRBJ2-7, with D hard to call. The CDR3 is made up of 11 amino acids. CDR1 is MNHEY, CDR2 SMNVEV, per germline (reference sequence). Trimming cost V 7 bases and J 6 bases, with 10 bases left between them. CDR3 protein: CASISGGEQYF. In DNA, the CDR3 is TGTGCCAGCATCTCGGGCGGCGAGCAGTACTTC.

J is TRBJ2-1 and V is TRBV5-1; D gene uncertain. Germline CDR1 is SGHRS and CDR2 is YFSETQ. The CDR3 is made up of 13 amino acids. The V and J ends lost 4 bases and 6 bases respectively, with 11 bases between them. CDR3 protein: CASSGLRVNEQFF. The CDR3 coding sequence is TGCGCCAGCAGCGGGCTTAGAGTCAATGAGCAGTTCTTC.

The chain employs TRBV29-1 and TRBJ2-1, with D perhaps TRBD1 (6 bases). Trimming left V 3 bases short and J 3 bases short, with 12 bases between. Germline CDR1 SQVTM, CDR2 ANQGSEA. CDR3 length equals 14 residues. This CDR3 is CSVDDQGSYNEQFF. The CDR3 DNA reads TGCAGCGTTGATGACCAGGGGAGCTACAATGAGCAGTTCTTC.

This clonotype was observed a handful of times. V and J are TRBV15 and TRBJ2-5; D gene unclear. The V gene's germline CDR1 is LNHNV and CDR2 YYDKDF (reference sequence). V was trimmed by 5 bases and J by 4 bases, leaving 20 bases between them. This CDR3 contains 16 residues. In DNA, the CDR3 is TGTGCCACCAGCCTCCTCGGTGGGATAAGGCGAGAGACCCAGTACTTC. Encoded protein: CATSLLGGIRRETQYF.

This clonotype came up many times. V gene TRBV28 combines with J gene TRBJ1-5; D may be TRBD1 (6 bases). The germline gives CDR1 MDHEN, CDR2 SYDVKM. The CDR3 is 19 residues long. The V gene lost 3 bases and the J gene lost 4 bases, with 25 bases spanning the gap. The CDR3 sequence: CASSFFLFRGTKTNQPQHF. CDR3 bases: TGTGCCAGCAGTTTTTTTTTGTTTCGCGGGACAAAGACTAATCAGCCCCAGCATTTT.

Ten or more counts support this clonotype. V and J are TRBV20-1 and TRBJ2-5; 11 bases line up with TRBD2. The CDR3 runs 12 residues. Germline CDR1 DFQATT, CDR2 SNEGSKA (reference sequence). J was trimmed by 7 bases and V by 6 bases; bases with no gene match: 4. CDR3 DNA: TGCAGTGCCTCGGGGACTAGCGGGACCCAGTACTTC. Translated, it gives CSASGTSGTQYF.

The sample holds many counts of this clonotype. In DNA form, the CDR3 reads TGTGCCAGCAGCCAGCAGCTTAGAGATGTCTACACCTTC. It yields the protein CASSQQLRDVYTF. The chain couples TRBV7-2 to TRBJ1-2; the D is unclear. Trimming shortened V by 5 bases and J by 10 bases, and 17 bases separated the two germline ends. CDR3 length equals 13 residues. CDR1 is SGHTA, CDR2 FQGNSA, per germline.

In its sample, this clonotype was seen a few times. This chain links TRBV20-1 with TRBJ2-1; the match to TRBD2 covers 11 bases. Per the germline V gene, CDR1 is DFQATT and CDR2 is SNEGSKA (reference sequence). The CDR3 length is 17 residues. J lost 4 bases, V lost 0 bases, and 8 bases had no gene match. The CDR3 bases are TGCAGTGCTAGAGATCGGGCACTAGCGGGGGCTTACAATGAGCAGTTCTTC. Translation gives CSARDRALAGAYNEQFF.

This clonotype was observed at least ten times. The V gene is TRBV27, the J gene TRBJ2-5, with 8 bases aligning to TRBD2. Trimming at V came to 2 bases and at J to 4 bases, leaving 3 bases not matched to a gene. The CDR3 is made up of 14 amino acids. Germline CDR1 reads MNHEY; CDR2 reads SMNVEV (reference sequence). The CDR3 nucleotides are TGTGCCAGCAGTTTAGCGGGAGGAGGAGAGACCCAGTACTTC. This encodes CASSLAGGGETQYF.

This clonotype was observed a handful of times. This chain joins TRBV19 and TRBJ2-5; possibly TRBD1 for D (6 bases). The CDR3 loop spans 15 amino acids. Germline assignment: CDR1 LNHDA and CDR2 SQIVND (reference sequence). Trimming stripped 4 bases from V and 5 bases from J, with 17 bases between. The CDR3, as DNA: TGTGCCAGTAGTACCGGACAGCTCCCTCAGGAGACCCAGTACTTC. This gives the protein CASSTGQLPQETQYF.

DNA for the CDR3: TGTGCCAGCAGTCGATACAGGGGGGCTGATGGCTACACCTTC. Encoded protein: CASSRYRGADGYTF. V and J are TRBV12-3 or TRBV12-4 and TRBJ1-2; 8 nucleotides align to TRBD1. CDR3 length: 14 residues. V dropped 5 bases and J dropped 6; count of bases not matched to a gene: 8.

Concerning this clonotype: One junction end disagrees with the germline gene, perhaps due to a read error. The J gene is TRBJ2-3, the V gene TRBV20-1; TRBD2 matches 10 bases. There are 16 residues in the CDR3. CDR1 and CDR2 (germline): DFQATT, SNEGSKA (reference sequence). CDR3 residues: CSARDRLAGVSDMQYF. CDR3 sequence (DNA): TGCAGTGCTAGAGATCGGCTAGCGGGAGTTAGTGATATGCAGTATTTT.

This clonotype has more than one count but fewer than ten. The rearrangement uses TRBV28 and TRBJ2-5, with D tentatively TRBD1 (7 bases). The CDR3 is 14 amino acids. Trimming cost V 5 bases and J 2 bases, with 12 bases left between them. Germline lookup yields CDR1 MDHEN and CDR2 SYDVKM. CDR3 nucleotides: TGTGCCAGCAGTCAGGGGGGACATCAAGAGACCCAGTACTTC. It translates to CASSQGGHQETQYF.

The rearrangement joins TRBV6-2 or TRBV6-3 to TRBJ2-7; 10 bases match TRBD2. With 2 bases clipped from V and 9 bases from J, the junction kept 19 bases outside the gene matches. This CDR3 has 18 amino acids. Germline CDR1 is MNHEY and CDR2 is SVGEGT. The CDR3 nucleotides are TGTGCCAGCAGTTACCAACTCGGCCTAGCGGGAGTAAAGAAACGGCAGTACTTC. It yields the protein CASSYQLGLAGVKKRQYF.

This clonotype was counted ten times or more. This chain joins TRBV27 and TRBJ1-5, with a tentative D call TRBD1 (6 bases). Trimming cost V 2 bases and J 4 bases, with 18 bases left between them. The CDR3 has 17 amino acids. Per germline, CDR1 MNHEY and CDR2 SMNVEV (reference sequence). CDR3 protein: CASSLHPRGGGNQPQHF. The CDR3 DNA follows: TGTGCCAGCAGTTTACACCCCAGGGGAGGGGGTAATCAGCCCCAGCATTTT.

This clonotype was found a few times. CDR3 sequence reads: CASSERLATDEQFF. CDR3 in DNA: TGCGCCAGCAGCGAAAGACTGGCTACTGATGAGCAGTTCTTC. This chain links TRBV5-1 with TRBJ2-1; no clear D gene. The CDR3 covers 14 residues. Germline CDR1 is SGHRS and CDR2 is YFSETQ. Deletions cut 4 bases from V and 8 bases from J, with 16 bases between.